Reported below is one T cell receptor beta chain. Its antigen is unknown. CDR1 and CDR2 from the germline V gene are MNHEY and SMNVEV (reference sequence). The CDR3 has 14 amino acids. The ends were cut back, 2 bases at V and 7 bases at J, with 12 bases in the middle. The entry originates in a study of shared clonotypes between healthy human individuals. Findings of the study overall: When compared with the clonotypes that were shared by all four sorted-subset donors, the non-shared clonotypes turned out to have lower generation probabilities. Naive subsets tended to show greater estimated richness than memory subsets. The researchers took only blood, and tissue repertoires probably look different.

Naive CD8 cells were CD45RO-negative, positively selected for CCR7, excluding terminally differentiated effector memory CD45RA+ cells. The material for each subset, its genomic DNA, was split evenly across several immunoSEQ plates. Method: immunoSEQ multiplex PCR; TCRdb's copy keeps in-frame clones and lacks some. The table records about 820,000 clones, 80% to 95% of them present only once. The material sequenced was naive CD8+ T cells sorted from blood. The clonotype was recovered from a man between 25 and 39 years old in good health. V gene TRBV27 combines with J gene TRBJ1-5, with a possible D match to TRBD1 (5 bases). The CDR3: CASSLRQGLQPQHF. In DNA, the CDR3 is TGTGCCAGCAGTTTACGCCAGGGACTACAGCCCCAGCATTTT.